These T cell receptor beta chains were read from a single sample in a study of T cell changes during pregnancy in multiple sclerosis. TCRdb's copy holds only in-frame clones and misses some; the assay was immunoSEQ multiplex PCR. The sample records nearly 20,000 clones, 86% being singletons. The material was CD8+ T cells from peripheral blood mononuclear cells, obtained in the third trimester of pregnancy. The receptors come from a female donor in good health, enrolled as a control in a pregnancy study. CDR3s include the opening cysteine and the closing phenylalanine or tryptophan. The order of the fields is D gene, J gene, V gene, clone size, CDR3 protein, CDR3 DNA. A D gene is named only where the DNA matches it firmly. Part of the rows lack a size; the others show once, few, many or a class for expanded clones.

- | TRBJ2-1 | TRBV5-1 | - | CASSSGQPNYNEQFF | TGCGCCAGCAGCTCAGGACAGCCGAACTACAATGAGCAGTTCTTC
- | TRBJ2-1 | TRBV9 | - | CASSEGGSSSYNEQFF | TGTGCCAGCAGTGAGGGGGGGAGTTCCTCCTACAATGAGCAGTTCTTC
- | TRBJ1-3 | TRBV13 | - | CASSLGRQTGNTIYF | TGTGCCAGCAGCTTAGGCCGACAGACGGGAAACACCATATATTTT
TRBD1 | TRBJ1-1 | TRBV19 | - | CASSIGTGEWTEAFF | TGTGCCAGTAGTATTGGGACAGGGGAATGGACTGAAGCTTTCTTT
TRBD1 | TRBJ1-2 | TRBV4-1 | - | CASSHGTGAYGYTF | TGCGCCAGCAGCCATGGGACAGGGGCGTATGGCTACACCTTC
- | TRBJ1-6 | TRBV7-9 | - | CASSLDGLPLHF | TGTGCCAGCAGCTTAGATGGGCTACCCCTCCACTTT
TRBD2 | TRBJ2-1 | TRBV7-2 | - | CASSAMRGDEQFF | TGTGCCAGCAGCGCCATGCGGGGGGATGAGCAGTTCTTC
TRBD1 | TRBJ1-1 | TRBV4-3 | - | CASSHPGGPGGTEAFF | TGCGCCAGCAGCCATCCTGGCGGGCCAGGGGGCACTGAAGCTTTCTTT
TRBD1 | TRBJ1-4 | TRBV9 | - | CASNFYGTANEKLFF | TGTGCCAGCAACTTTTACGGGACAGCAAATGAAAAACTGTTTTTT
- | TRBJ1-1 | TRBV4-1 | few | CASSQGTEAFF | TGCGCCAGCAGCCAGGGGACAGAAGCTTTCTTT
TRBD1 | TRBJ2-3 | TRBV7-8 | - | CASSHTPGQGIDTQYF | TGTGCCAGCAGCCATACCCCGGGACAGGGAATAGATACGCAGTATTTT
TRBD1 | TRBJ2-2 | TRBV7-2 | large | CASRPWTGSAGELFF | TGTGCCAGCAGGCCCTGGACAGGATCGGCCGGGGAGCTGTTTTTT
- | TRBJ2-3 | TRBV7-9 | once | CASSLSGSTDTQYF | TGTGCCAGCAGCTTATCGGGGAGCACAGATACGCAGTATTTT
- | TRBJ2-7 | TRBV11-2 | - | CASQTPVGTNEQYF | TGTGCCAGCCAAACGCCCGTCGGGACAAACGAGCAGTACTTC
TRBD1 | TRBJ2-5 | TRBV4-2 | - | CASSQDWPGGDETQYF | TGTGCCAGCAGCCAAGATTGGCCAGGGGGCGATGAGACCCAGTACTTC
TRBD2 | TRBJ2-1 | TRBV6-1 | few | CASSEGTNNEQFF | TGTGCCAGCAGTGAGGGGACTAACAATGAGCAGTTCTTC
TRBD2 | TRBJ2-3 | TRBV6-4 | - | CASSERGSTDTQYF | TGTGCCAGCAGCGAGCGGGGGAGCACAGATACGCAGTATTTT
TRBD1 | TRBJ2-2 | TRBV5-6 | - | CASSLEGDRVLPYAGELFF | TGTGCCAGCAGCTTGGAGGGCGACAGGGTTCTTCCCTACGCCGGGGAGCTGTTTTTT
TRBD1 | TRBJ2-5 | TRBV6-5 | - | CASSYSGQLQETQYF | TGTGCCAGCAGTTACTCGGGACAGCTACAAGAGACCCAGTACTTC
- | TRBJ2-6 | TRBV28 | - | CASSLLTDGANVLTF | TGTGCCAGCAGTTTACTGACAGATGGGGCCAACGTCCTGACTTTC
TRBD1 | TRBJ2-7 | TRBV5-6 | - | CASSFTGAYEQYF | TGTGCCAGCAGCTTCACAGGGGCCTACGAGCAGTACTTC
TRBD1 | TRBJ2-4 | TRBV5-6 | - | CASSSLGQGVSIQYF | TGTGCCAGCAGCTCGCTCGGACAGGGGGTTTCGATTCAGTACTTC
TRBD1 | TRBJ1-4 | TRBV7-8 | once | CASSLGQGGNEKLFF | TGTGCCAGCAGCTTAGGACAGGGGGGAAATGAAAAACTGTTTTTT
TRBD2 | TRBJ2-3 | TRBV7-3 | - | CASSLTQRGTRGDTQYF | TGTGCCAGCAGCTTAACCCAGCGGGGGACCCGGGGGGATACGCAGTATTTT
- | TRBJ1-4 | TRBV4-1 | - | CASSQEGLLTLREKLFF | TGCGCCAGCAGCCAAGAGGGTTTGCTGACGCTGAGGGAAAAACTGTTTTTT
- | TRBJ2-5 | TRBV9 | - | CASSARHNQETQYF | TGTGCCAGCAGCGCCCGACACAACCAAGAGACCCAGTACTTC
TRBD1 | TRBJ2-7 | TRBV29-1 | - | CSVEVGETGDTYEQYF | TGCAGCGTTGAAGTGGGGGAGACAGGGGACACCTACGAGCAGTACTTC
- | TRBJ1-2 | TRBV5-5 | - | CASSFPPSYGYTF | TGTGCCAGCAGCTTCCCGCCCAGCTATGGCTACACCTTC
- | TRBJ1-2 | TRBV19 | few | CASSKWQRGYTF | TGTGCCAGTAGTAAATGGCAGCGCGGCTACACCTTC
- | TRBJ1-2 | TRBV9 | few | CASSRTGQRSFYGYTF | TGTGCCAGCAGCCGAACCGGACAGCGAAGCTTCTATGGCTACACCTTC
- | TRBJ2-3 | TRBV4-3 | medium-sized | CASSREESLTDTQYF | TGCGCCAGCAGCCGAGAAGAGAGTTTGACAGATACGCAGTATTTT
- | TRBJ2-5 | TRBV10-3 | - | CAISVRGQETQYF | TGTGCCATCAGTGTTCGGGGCCAAGAGACCCAGTACTTC
TRBD1 | TRBJ1-2 | TRBV6-5 | - | CASSGTGANYGYTF | TGTGCCAGCAGCGGGACAGGGGCGAACTATGGCTACACCTTC
- | TRBJ1-5 | TRBV11-2 | - | CASSFTGDPNQPQHF | TGTGCCAGCAGTTTCACGGGGGACCCCAATCAGCCCCAGCATTTT
TRBD1 | TRBJ2-5 | TRBV27 | - | CASSISSTGGQETQYF | TGTGCCAGCAGTATCTCCTCGACAGGGGGCCAAGAGACCCAGTACTTC
- | TRBJ2-7 | TRBV5-1 | once | CASSGSLSEQYF | TGCGCCAGCAGCGGGAGTCTGTCCGAGCAGTACTTC
- | TRBJ1-2 | TRBV7-8 | - | CASSLALTGNYGYTF | TGTGCCAGCAGCTTAGCGCTAACGGGGAACTATGGCTACACCTTC